These T cell receptor beta chains were read from a single sample in a study of identical twins. TCRdb reprocessed the 5' RACE reads via MiXCR and lists one record per CDR3 protein. This sample has about 530,000 distinct CDR3 sequences, with approximately 20% found just once. This sample was also put to use in a study of yellow fever vaccine responses in identical twins.

Sequencing input: CD4+ T cells sorted from blood. These receptors all come from a woman aged 18-35 years in good health. Both conserved end residues are part of each CDR3. The D gene is left open where the match is weak. Not all rows give a size; the values are once, few, many and, for expanded clones, a class.

J	D	V	size	CDR3	DNA
TRBJ2-4	TRBD2	TRBV12-3/TRBV12-4	few	CASRSGTSGLAKNIQYF	TGTGCCAGCAGATCCGGGACTAGCGGCCTAGCCAAAAACATTCAGTACTTC
TRBJ2-5	-	TRBV6-1	-	CASSESYTGVRETQYF	TGTGCCAGCAGTGAATCTTATACGGGAGTACGGGAGACCCAGTACTTC
TRBJ2-5	-	TRBV25-1	-	CASSDGFEGGPQETQYF	TGTGCCAGCAGTGATGGGTTTGAGGGAGGCCCCCAAGAGACCCAGTACTTC
TRBJ1-1	-	TRBV6-1	-	CASSEGQTEAFF	TGTGCCAGCAGTGAGGGACAAACTGAAGCTTTCTTT
TRBJ2-4	-	TRBV20-1	few	CSARVASSTKNIQYF	TGCAGTGCTAGAGTGGCTAGCTCTACCAAAAACATTCAGTACTTC
TRBJ2-2	-	TRBV5-1	few	CASSLPGSPGELFF	TGCGCCAGCAGCTTGCCTGGGAGCCCCGGGGAGCTGTTTTTT
TRBJ2-1	TRBD2	TRBV12-3/TRBV12-4	few	CASSRPGGGYNEQFF	TGTGCCAGCAGCAGACCGGGGGGGGGTTACAATGAGCAGTTCTTC
TRBJ2-2	-	TRBV2	few	CASSEGPPRTGELFF	TGTGCCAGCAGTGAAGGGCCCCCGAGGACCGGGGAGCTGTTTTTT
TRBJ1-1	-	TRBV29-1	few	CSVPDRTNTEAFF	TGCAGCGTCCCAGACAGGACGAACACTGAAGCTTTCTTT
TRBJ1-6	-	TRBV28	few	CASSSPGSSYNSPLHF	TGTGCCAGCAGTTCTCCGGGGAGCTCCTATAATTCACCCCTCCACTTT
TRBJ1-1	TRBD1	TRBV6-5	many	CASRRQGEAFF	TGTGCCAGCAGGCGACAGGGGGAAGCTTTCTTT
TRBJ1-1	-	TRBV2	-	CASSSDGDEAFF	TGTGCCAGCAGTAGTGACGGAGATGAAGCTTTCTTT
TRBJ2-2	TRBD2	TRBV7-2	-	CASRSPFDSGYGELFF	TGTGCCAGCAGGTCCCCCTTTGATAGCGGGTACGGGGAGCTGTTTTTT
TRBJ2-7	-	TRBV29-1	many	CSVRESYEQYF	TGCAGCGTCAGAGAGTCCTACGAGCAGTACTTC
TRBJ1-5	-	TRBV29-1	few	CSVLQVPDQPQHF	TGCAGCGTTCTACAGGTTCCGGATCAGCCCCAGCATTTT
TRBJ2-7	-	TRBV6-5	few	CASSTGEYEQYF	TGTGCCAGCAGCACCGGCGAGTACGAGCAGTACTTC
TRBJ2-5	-	TRBV12-3/TRBV12-4	-	CASRNSGEGETQYF	TGTGCCAGCAGGAATAGCGGAGAGGGGGAGACCCAGTACTTC
TRBJ2-7	TRBD2	TRBV29-1	few	CSVGTSGSYEQYF	TGCAGCGTTGGGACTAGCGGCTCCTACGAGCAGTACTTC
TRBJ2-2	-	TRBV6-1	-	CASRGQYTGELFF	TGTGCCAGCAGAGGACAGTACACCGGGGAGCTGTTTTTT
TRBJ1-3	-	TRBV7-6	-	CASSLGPGAGNTIYF	TGTGCCAGCAGCTTAGGTCCCGGGGCAGGAAACACCATATATTTT
TRBJ2-7	TRBD1	TRBV4-2	-	CASSQDKGTGNFYEQYF	TGTGCCAGCAGCCAAGATAAAGGGACAGGGAATTTCTACGAGCAGTACTTC
TRBJ2-7	-	TRBV4-2	few	CASSQDEAGSGYEQYF	TGTGCCAGCAGCCAAGATGAAGCCGGGAGTGGGTACGAGCAGTACTTC
TRBJ2-1	-	TRBV12-3/TRBV12-4	few	CASSSSGTLNNEQFF	TGTGCCAGCAGTTCCTCTGGGACTTTAAACAATGAGCAGTTCTTC
TRBJ2-3	-	TRBV10-3	-	CAISEPNDSTDTQYF	TGTGCCATCAGTGAACCGAATGACAGCACAGATACGCAGTATTTT
TRBJ2-4	-	TRBV4-1	-	CASSQGVVLAAMDIQYF	TGCGCCAGCAGCCAAGGGGTGGTATTGGCGGCGATGGACATTCAGTACTTC
TRBJ2-5	-	TRBV25-1	-	CASSDGRAAETQYF	TGTGCCAGCAGTGACGGACGGGCCGCGGAGACCCAGTACTTC